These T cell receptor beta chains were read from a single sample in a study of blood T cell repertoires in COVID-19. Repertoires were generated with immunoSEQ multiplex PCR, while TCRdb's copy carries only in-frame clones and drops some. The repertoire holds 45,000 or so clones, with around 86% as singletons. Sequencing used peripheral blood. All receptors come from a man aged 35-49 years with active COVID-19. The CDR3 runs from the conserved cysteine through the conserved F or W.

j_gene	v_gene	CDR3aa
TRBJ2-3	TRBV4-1	CASSLSGTSGRAGADTQYF
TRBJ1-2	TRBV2	CASSEGGGGYTF
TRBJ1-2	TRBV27	CASSPISRQGLNYGYTF
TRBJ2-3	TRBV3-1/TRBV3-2	CASSPTTDTQYF
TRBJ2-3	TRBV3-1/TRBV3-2	CASSQGRGLWYF
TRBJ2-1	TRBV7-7	CASSLTSGSLNEQFF
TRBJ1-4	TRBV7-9	CASSTRGQTNEKLFF
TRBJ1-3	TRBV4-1	CASSQRGNTIYF
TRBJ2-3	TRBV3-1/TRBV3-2	CASSDTLADTQYF
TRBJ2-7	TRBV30	CAWSVRGSREQYF
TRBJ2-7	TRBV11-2	CASSLTRDRVPEQYF
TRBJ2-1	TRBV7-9	CASSPRRDSYNEQFF
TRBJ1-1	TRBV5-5	CASSLAPPGNTEAFF
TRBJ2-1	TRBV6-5	CASLRGGSNEQFF
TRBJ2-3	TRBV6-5	CASSYRNGLADTQYF
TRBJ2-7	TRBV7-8	CASSSEGQGYEQYF
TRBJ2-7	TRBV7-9	CASSLGGPGGYEQYF
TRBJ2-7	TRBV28	CASSLWLAGGSVLLYF
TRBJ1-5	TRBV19	CAAHAQGNGQPQHF
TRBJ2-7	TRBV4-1	CASSQDDRTSYEQYF
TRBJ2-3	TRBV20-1	CSAQTGDTQYF
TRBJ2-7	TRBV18	CASSPLGAAYEQYF
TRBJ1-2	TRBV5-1	CASSSQGRGNYGYTF
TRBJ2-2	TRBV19	CASWGQGATGELFF
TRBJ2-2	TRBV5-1	CASSSGDPNTGELFF